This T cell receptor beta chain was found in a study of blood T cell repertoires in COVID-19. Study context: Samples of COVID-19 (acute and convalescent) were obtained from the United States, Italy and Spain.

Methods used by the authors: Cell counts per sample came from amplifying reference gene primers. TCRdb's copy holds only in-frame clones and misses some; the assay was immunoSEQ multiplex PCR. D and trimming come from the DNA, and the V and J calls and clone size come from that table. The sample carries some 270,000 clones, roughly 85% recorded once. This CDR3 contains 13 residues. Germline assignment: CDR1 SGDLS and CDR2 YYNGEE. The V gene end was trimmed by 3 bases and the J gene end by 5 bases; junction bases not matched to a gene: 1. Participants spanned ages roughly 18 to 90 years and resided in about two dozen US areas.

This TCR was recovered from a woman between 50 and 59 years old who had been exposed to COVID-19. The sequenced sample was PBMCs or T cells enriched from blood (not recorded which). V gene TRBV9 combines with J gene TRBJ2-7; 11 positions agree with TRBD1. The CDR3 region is CASSGTGGNEQYF. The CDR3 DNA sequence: TGTGCCAGCAGCGGGACAGGGGGCAACGAGCAGTACTTC.